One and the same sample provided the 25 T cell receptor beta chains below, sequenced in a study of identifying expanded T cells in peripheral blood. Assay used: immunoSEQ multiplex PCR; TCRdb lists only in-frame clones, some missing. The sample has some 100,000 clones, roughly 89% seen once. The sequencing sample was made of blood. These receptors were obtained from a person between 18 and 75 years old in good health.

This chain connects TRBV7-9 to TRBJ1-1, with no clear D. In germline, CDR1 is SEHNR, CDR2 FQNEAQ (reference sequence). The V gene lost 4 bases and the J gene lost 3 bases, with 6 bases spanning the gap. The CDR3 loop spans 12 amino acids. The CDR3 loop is CASSSFDTEAFF. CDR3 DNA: TGTGCCAGCAGCTCCTTCGACACTGAAGCTTTCTTT.

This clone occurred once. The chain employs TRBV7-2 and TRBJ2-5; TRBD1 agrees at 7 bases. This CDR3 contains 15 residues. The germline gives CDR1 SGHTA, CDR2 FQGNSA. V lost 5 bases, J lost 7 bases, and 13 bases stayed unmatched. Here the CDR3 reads CASSKGQSGGGTQYF. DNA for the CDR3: TGTGCCAGCAGCAAGGGACAGAGTGGTGGAGGGACCCAGTACTTC. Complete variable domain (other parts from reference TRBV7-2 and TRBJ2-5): GAGVSQSPSNKVTEKGKDVELRCDPISGHTALYWYRQSLGQGLEFLIYFQGNSAPDKSGLPSDRFSAERTGGSVSTLTIQRTQQEDSAVYLCASSKGQSGGGTQYFGPGTRLLVL.

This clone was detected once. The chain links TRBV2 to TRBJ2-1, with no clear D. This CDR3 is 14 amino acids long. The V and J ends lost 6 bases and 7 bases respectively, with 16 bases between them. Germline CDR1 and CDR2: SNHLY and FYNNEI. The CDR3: CASRQLQNLNEQFF. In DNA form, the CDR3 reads TGTGCCAGCAGACAGTTACAGAATTTAAATGAGCAGTTCTTC.

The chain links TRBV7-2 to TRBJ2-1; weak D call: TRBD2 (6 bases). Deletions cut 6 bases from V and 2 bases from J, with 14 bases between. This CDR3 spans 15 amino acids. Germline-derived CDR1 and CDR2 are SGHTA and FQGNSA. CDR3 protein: CASSPLAPPYNEQFF. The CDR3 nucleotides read TGTGCCAGCAGTCCACTAGCTCCTCCCTACAATGAGCAGTTCTTC.

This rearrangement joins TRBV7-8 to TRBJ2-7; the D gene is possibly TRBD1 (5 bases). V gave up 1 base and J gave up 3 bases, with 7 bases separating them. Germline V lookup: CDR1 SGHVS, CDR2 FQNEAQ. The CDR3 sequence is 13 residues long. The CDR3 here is CASSLDRRYEQYF. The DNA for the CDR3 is TGTGCCAGCAGCTTAGACAGGCGCTACGAGCAGTACTTC. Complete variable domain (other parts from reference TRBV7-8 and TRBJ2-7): GAGVSQSPRYKVAKRGQDVALRCDPISGHVSLFWYQQALGQGPEFLTYFQNEAQLDKSGLPSDRFFAERPEGSVSTLKIQRTQQEDSAVYLCASSLDRRYEQYFGPGTRLTVT.

DNA for the CDR3: TGCGCCAGCAGCCATCTTACAGGGTACGGAAACACCATATATTTT. Amino acids: CASSHLTGYGNTIYF. The genes are TRBV4-3 and TRBJ1-3, with D possibly TRBD1 on 6 matching bases. V gave up 3 bases and J gave up 4 bases, with 13 bases separating them. CDR3 size: 15 residues. Germline V gene data show CDR1 as LGHNA and CDR2 as YSLEER.

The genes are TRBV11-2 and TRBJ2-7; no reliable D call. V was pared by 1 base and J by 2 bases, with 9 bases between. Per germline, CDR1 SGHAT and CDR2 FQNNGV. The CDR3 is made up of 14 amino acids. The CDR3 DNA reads TGTGCCAGCAGCTTAGCAGCGAGAACCTACGAGCAGTACTTC. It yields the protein CASSLAARTYEQYF.

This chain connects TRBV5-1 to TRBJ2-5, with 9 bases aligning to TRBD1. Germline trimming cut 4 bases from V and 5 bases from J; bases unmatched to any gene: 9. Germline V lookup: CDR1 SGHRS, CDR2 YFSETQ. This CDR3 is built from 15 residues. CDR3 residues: CASSGNTGGGETQYF. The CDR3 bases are TGCGCCAGCAGCGGAAACACAGGGGGCGGGGAGACCCAGTACTTC.

CDR3 sequence reads: CASSNGQGTDTQYF. The CDR3 DNA sequence: TGTGCCAGTAGTAACGGACAGGGCACAGATACGCAGTATTTT. V gene TRBV19 combines with J gene TRBJ2-3; 7 positions match TRBD1. This CDR3 has 14 residues. Losses at the gene ends were 4 bases for V and 1 base for J; bases not matched to a gene: 2. The germline CDR1 and CDR2 sequences are LNHDA and SQIVND (reference sequence). Filled out from reference TRBV19 and TRBJ2-3, the complete variable domain reads DGGITQSPKYLFRKEGQNVTLSCEQNLNHDAMYWYRQDPGQGLRLIYYSQIVNDFQKGDIAEGYSVSREKKESFPLTVTSAQKNPTAFYLCASSNGQGTDTQYFGPGTRLTVL.

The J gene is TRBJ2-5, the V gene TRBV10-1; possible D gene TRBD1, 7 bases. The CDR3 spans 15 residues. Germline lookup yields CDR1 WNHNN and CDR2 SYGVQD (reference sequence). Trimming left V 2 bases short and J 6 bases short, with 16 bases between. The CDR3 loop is CASSENEQGRKTQYF. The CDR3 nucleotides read TGCGCCAGCAGTGAGAATGAACAGGGGAGGAAGACCCAGTACTTC.

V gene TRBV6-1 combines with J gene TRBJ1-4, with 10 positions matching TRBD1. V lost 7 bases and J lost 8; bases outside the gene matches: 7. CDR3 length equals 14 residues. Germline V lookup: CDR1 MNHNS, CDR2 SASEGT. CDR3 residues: CASKKGQGGEKLFF. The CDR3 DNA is TGTGCCAGCAAAAAAGGACAGGGGGGAGAAAAACTGTTTTTT.

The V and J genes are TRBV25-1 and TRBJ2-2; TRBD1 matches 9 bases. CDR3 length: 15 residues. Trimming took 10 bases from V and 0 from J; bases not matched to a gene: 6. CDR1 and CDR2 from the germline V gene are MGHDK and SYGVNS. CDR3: CATRGQGSNTGELFF. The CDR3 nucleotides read TGTGCCACGCGGGGACAGGGTTCGAACACCGGGGAGCTGTTTTTT.

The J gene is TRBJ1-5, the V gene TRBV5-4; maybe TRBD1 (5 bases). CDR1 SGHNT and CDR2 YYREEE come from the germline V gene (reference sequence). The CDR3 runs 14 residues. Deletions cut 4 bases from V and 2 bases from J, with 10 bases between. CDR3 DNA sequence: TGTGCCAGCAGCCTCCGGGGGGGCAATCAGCCCCAGCATTTT. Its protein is CASSLRGGNQPQHF.

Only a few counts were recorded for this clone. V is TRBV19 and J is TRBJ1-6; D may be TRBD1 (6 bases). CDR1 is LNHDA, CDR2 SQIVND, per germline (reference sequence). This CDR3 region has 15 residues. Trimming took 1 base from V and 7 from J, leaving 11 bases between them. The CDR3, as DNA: TGTGCCAGTAGTATAGTATGGCAGGGGAATTCACCCCTCCACTTT. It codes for CASSIVWQGNSPLHF.

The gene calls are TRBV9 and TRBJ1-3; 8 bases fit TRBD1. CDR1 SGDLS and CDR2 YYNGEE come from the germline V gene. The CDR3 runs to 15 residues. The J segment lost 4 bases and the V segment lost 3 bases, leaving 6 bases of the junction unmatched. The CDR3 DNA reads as TGTGCCAGCAGCGCCGGACAGGGCTACGGAAACACCATATATTTT. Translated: CASSAGQGYGNTIYF. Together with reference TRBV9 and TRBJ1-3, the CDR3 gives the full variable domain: DSGVTQTPKHLITATGQRVTLRCSPRSGDLSVYWYQQSLDQGLQFLIQYYNGEERAKGNILERFSAQQFPDLHSELNLSSLELGDSALYFCASSAGQGYGNTIYFGEGSWLTVV.

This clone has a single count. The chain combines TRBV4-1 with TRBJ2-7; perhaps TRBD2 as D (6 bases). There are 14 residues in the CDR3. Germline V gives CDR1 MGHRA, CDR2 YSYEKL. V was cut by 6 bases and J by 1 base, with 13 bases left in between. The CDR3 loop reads CASSPAGRSYEQYF. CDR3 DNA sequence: TGCGCCAGCAGTCCTGCGGGGAGGTCCTACGAGCAGTACTTC.

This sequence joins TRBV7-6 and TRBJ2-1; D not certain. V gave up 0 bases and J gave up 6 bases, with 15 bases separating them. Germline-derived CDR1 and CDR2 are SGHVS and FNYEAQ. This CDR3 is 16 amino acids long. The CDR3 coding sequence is TGTGCCAGCAGCTTAGCCATCCCCAATTTCAGCAATGAGCAGTTCTTC. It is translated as CASSLAIPNFSNEQFF.

DNA for the CDR3: TGTGCCAGCAGTGGGTGGGGGGGACAGGGTACGAATCAGCCCCAGCATTTT. Its protein product is CASSGWGGQGTNQPQHF. The chain joins TRBV25-1 to TRBJ1-5; TRBD1 agrees at 9 bases. The V gene's germline CDR1 is MGHDK and CDR2 SYGVNS. Unmatched junction bases numbered 11, after V lost 4 bases and J lost 4 bases. This CDR3 is 17 amino acids long.

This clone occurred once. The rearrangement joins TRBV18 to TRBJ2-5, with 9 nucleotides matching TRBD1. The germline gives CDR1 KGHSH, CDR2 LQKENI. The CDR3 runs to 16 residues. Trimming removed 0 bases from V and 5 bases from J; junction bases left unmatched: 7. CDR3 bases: TGTGCCAGCTCACCACCGGGACAGGGAGGGGCGGAGACCCAGTACTTC. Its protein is CASSPPGQGGAETQYF.

The CDR3 coding sequence is TGCGCCAGCAGCCCAGGGCAGGGCGCCTACGAGCAGTACTTC. Translating gives CASSPGQGAYEQYF. The gene calls are TRBV5-1 and TRBJ2-7, with a weak D call TRBD1 (5 bases). Trimming took 4 bases from V and 2 from J, leaving 13 bases between them. Per the germline V gene, CDR1 is SGHRS and CDR2 is YFSETQ. CDR3 length equals 14 residues.

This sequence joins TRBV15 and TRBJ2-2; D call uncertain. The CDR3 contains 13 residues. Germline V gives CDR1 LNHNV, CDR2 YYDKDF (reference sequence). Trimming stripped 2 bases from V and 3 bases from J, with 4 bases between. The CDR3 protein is CATSRSDTGELFF. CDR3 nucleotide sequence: TGTGCCACCAGCAGATCCGACACCGGGGAGCTGTTTTTT.

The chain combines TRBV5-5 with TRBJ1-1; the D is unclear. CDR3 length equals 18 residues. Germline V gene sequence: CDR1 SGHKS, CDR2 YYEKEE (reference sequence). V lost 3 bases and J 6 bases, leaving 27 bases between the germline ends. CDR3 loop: CASSSKAYSLSTNPEAFF. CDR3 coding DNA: TGTGCCAGCAGCTCCAAGGCTTACAGCCTATCGACAAACCCTGAAGCTTTCTTT.

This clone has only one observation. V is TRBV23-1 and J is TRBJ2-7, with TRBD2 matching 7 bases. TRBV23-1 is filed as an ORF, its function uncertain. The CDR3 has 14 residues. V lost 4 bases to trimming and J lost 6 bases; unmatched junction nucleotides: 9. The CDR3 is CASSLGGEWVEQYF. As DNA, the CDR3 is TGCGCCAGCAGTCTGGGAGGGGAGTGGGTCGAGCAGTACTTC.

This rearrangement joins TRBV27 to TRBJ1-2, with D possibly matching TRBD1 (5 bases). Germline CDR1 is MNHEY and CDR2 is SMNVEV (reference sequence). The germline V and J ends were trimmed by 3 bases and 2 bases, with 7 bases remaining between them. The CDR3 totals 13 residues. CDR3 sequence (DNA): TGTGCCAGCAGTTTTGGGGGAAACTATGGCTACACCTTC. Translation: CASSFGGNYGYTF.

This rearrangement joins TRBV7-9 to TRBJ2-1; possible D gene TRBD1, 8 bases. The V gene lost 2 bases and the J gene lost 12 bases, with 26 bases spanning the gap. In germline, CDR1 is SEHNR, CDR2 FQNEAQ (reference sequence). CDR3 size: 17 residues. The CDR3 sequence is CASSLSIRQGRGWSQFF. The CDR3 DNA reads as TGTGCCAGCAGCTTAAGTATACGACAGGGGAGGGGATGGTCGCAGTTCTTC.